Each of the 29 T cell receptor beta chains below was sequenced from the same sample in a study of vaccination effects on CD4 cells after COVID-19. These receptors' targets are unknown. Sequencing in the ViraFEST assay came after antigen-specific CD4+ T cells had been expanded with viral peptide pools, which were used to stimulate PBMC. The authors isolated CD4+ T cells after more than eight days of culture. Negative nucleocapsid antibody tests before and after vaccination confirmed no previous SARS-CoV-2 infection. Sequenced by immunoSEQ multiplex PCR; TCRdb stores in-frame clones only, minus some. Of 20,000 to 25,000 clones listed, around 79% are singletons. The material was CD4+ T cells from PBMCs cultured with HCoV-NL63 spike peptides, obtained before COVID-19 vaccination. The receptors stem from a human donor who received a COVID-19 vaccine.

This sequence joins TRBV6-1 and TRBJ2-7, with 12 bases aligning to TRBD1. The trim removed 3 bases at V and 6 bases at J, leaving 3 bases unmatched. The V gene's germline CDR1 is MNHNS and CDR2 SASEGT. This CDR3 has 14 amino acids. The CDR3 nucleotides read TGTGCCAGCAGTGAGAGGGACAGGGGGCTCGAGCAGTACTTC. Protein: CASSERDRGLEQYF.

The J gene is TRBJ2-1, the V gene TRBV4-2; D gene ambiguous. Per germline, CDR1 LGHNA and CDR2 YNFKEQ. This CDR3 contains 14 residues. Deletions cut 0 bases from V and 7 bases from J, with 10 bases between. The CDR3 loop is CASSQDPLSNEQFF. The CDR3 region has the DNA TGTGCCAGCAGCCAAGATCCACTGTCAAATGAGCAGTTCTTC.

The chain joins TRBV5-6 to TRBJ2-1; 7 nucleotides agree with TRBD2. Looked up from germline, CDR1 is SGHDT and CDR2 is YYEEEE. J gave up 7 bases and V 4 bases, and 8 bases lay outside the gene matches. The CDR3 spans 14 residues. CDR3 region: CASSVGLRRNEQFF. In DNA form, the CDR3 reads TGTGCCAGCAGCGTGGGACTAAGGCGGAATGAGCAGTTCTTC.

The sample holds one count of this clone. The rearrangement uses TRBV7-6 and TRBJ1-4; the D gene is possibly TRBD1 (5 bases). V was pared by 5 bases and J by 4 bases, with 35 bases between. CDR3 length equals 22 residues. Germline V gives CDR1 SGHVS, CDR2 FNYEAQ. CDR3 in DNA: TGTGCCAGCAGCCCTATATCCCCCATTAGCGGAGTAGCGGGGGATATTAATGAAAAACTGTTTTTT. This codes for CASSPISPISGVAGDINEKLFF.

The rearrangement joins TRBV5-1 to TRBJ1-2; D possibly corresponds to TRBD1 (5 bases). Germline V lookup: CDR1 SGHRS, CDR2 YFSETQ. Trimming removed 2 bases from V and 6 bases from J, with 14 bases in between. CDR3 length: 14 amino acids. The CDR3: CASSFSGGGNGYTF. The DNA for the CDR3 is TGCGCCAGCAGCTTCTCCGGCGGGGGGAATGGCTACACCTTC.

To note about this clone: Different DNA sequences within this sample yield the same CDR3. The chain joins TRBV10-3 to TRBJ2-5; D gene unclear. Germline assignment: CDR1 ENHRY and CDR2 SYGVKD. V was pared by 0 bases and J by 4 bases, with 6 bases between. CDR3 length: 13 amino acids. The CDR3: CAISESRGETQYF. CDR3 DNA sequence: TGTGCCATCAGTGAGTCTAGAGGAGAGACCCAGTACTTC.

This clone appeared a single time. The chain recombines TRBV7-2 with TRBJ2-5; TRBD2 aligns across 8 bases. CDR3 size: 14 residues. Losses at the gene ends were 4 bases for V and 3 bases for J; bases not matched to a gene: 4. Germline V CDR1 and CDR2: SGHTA, FQGNSA. CDR3 residues: CASSYRGGKETQYF. CDR3 DNA sequence: TGTGCCAGCAGCTACCGGGGGGGGAAAGAGACCCAGTACTTC.

The chain uses TRBV10-1 and TRBJ2-1; D possibly uses TRBD1 or TRBD2 (5 bases each). The germline V and J ends were trimmed by 6 bases and 6 bases, with 12 bases remaining between them. CDR1 WNHNN and CDR2 SYGVQD come from the germline V gene (reference sequence). This CDR3 is 13 amino acids long. The CDR3 DNA reads as TGCGCCAGCAGGAGGGGTCGGGGCAATGAGCAGTTCTTC. Amino acid sequence: CASRRGRGNEQFF.

The genes are TRBV2 and TRBJ2-7; D may be TRBD1 (5 bases). Germline CDR1 and CDR2: SNHLY and FYNNEI. The CDR3 contains 16 residues. V shed 7 bases and J shed 6 bases, with 25 bases lying between them. CDR3 region: CASTLMGLVPLGEQYF. The CDR3 bases are TGTGCCAGCACCCTTATGGGGCTAGTCCCTTTGGGCGAGCAGTACTTC.

V usage is TRBV20-1 and J usage is TRBJ1-1; 8 positions match TRBD1. The CDR3 is made up of 10 amino acids. V was pared by 4 bases and J by 10 bases, with 2 bases of the junction left unmatched. CDR1 and CDR2 (germline): DFQATT, SNEGSKA (reference sequence). As DNA, the CDR3 is TGCAGTGCTACCGGACAGGGAGCTTTCTTT. It translates to CSATGQGAFF.

The chain uses TRBV28 and TRBJ1-6; D not resolved. This CDR3 contains 12 residues. Germline V gene data show CDR1 as MDHEN and CDR2 as SYDVKM. V lost 4 bases, J lost 7 bases, and 5 bases lay in between. CDR3 coding DNA: TGTGCCAGCAGTTCTACCAATTCACCCCTCCACTTT. Encoded protein: CASSSTNSPLHF. Supplemented by reference TRBV28 and TRBJ1-6, the full variable domain reads DVKVTQSSRYLVKRTGEKVFLECVQDMDHENMFWYRQDPGLGLRLIYFSYDVKMKEKGDIPEGYSVSREKKERFSLILESASTNQTSMYLCASSSTNSPLHFGNGTRLTVT.

The chain combines TRBV12-3 or TRBV12-4 with TRBJ2-7; unclear D gene. Trimming pared 2 bases from V and 5 bases from J, leaving 10 bases between. The CDR3 covers 13 residues. CDR3 amino acids: CASSLRHYHEQYF. For the CDR3, the DNA is TGTGCCAGCAGTTTACGACACTACCACGAGCAGTACTTC.

The chain joins TRBV2 to TRBJ1-3, with D hard to call. Deletions cut 7 bases from V and 4 bases from J, with 14 bases between. The germline CDR1 and CDR2 sequences are SNHLY and FYNNEI. The CDR3 consists of 14 residues. The DNA of the CDR3 is TGTGCCAGCACGGGAGATGGGATCGGAAACACCATATATTTT. Translation gives CASTGDGIGNTIYF.

The gene calls are TRBV9 and TRBJ1-3; D might be TRBD1 (5 bases). Germline CDR1 is SGDLS and CDR2 is YYNGEE. The CDR3 covers 16 residues. Trimming left V 0 bases short and J 0 bases short, with 10 bases between. The CDR3 sequence: CASSVATRASGNTIYF. The CDR3 DNA sequence: TGTGCCAGCAGCGTAGCTACCAGGGCCTCTGGAAACACCATATATTTT.

The chain couples TRBV6-2 or TRBV6-3 to TRBJ1-3; no firm D call. The CDR3 has 15 residues. V dropped 2 bases and J dropped 0 bases, with 8 bases sitting between them. Germline CDR1 and CDR2: MNHEY and SVGEGT. This CDR3 is CASSYRAFSGNTIYF. CDR3 nucleotides: TGTGCCAGCAGTTACCGCGCATTCTCTGGAAACACCATATATTTT.

This clone was observed a handful of times. This chain joins TRBV28 and TRBJ1-4; no clear D. Per germline, CDR1 MDHEN and CDR2 SYDVKM. V was pared by 6 bases and J by 4 bases, with 9 bases between. CDR3 size: 13 residues. CDR3 amino acids: CASRVLFNEKLFF. CDR3 bases: TGTGCCAGCAGAGTACTATTTAATGAAAAACTGTTTTTT.

This rearrangement joins TRBV19 to TRBJ2-1; 9 bases map to TRBD1. Looked up from germline, CDR1 is LNHDA and CDR2 is SQIVND (reference sequence). V trimming: 5 bases; J trimming: 1 base; junction bases outside the gene matches: 3. The CDR3 loop spans 15 amino acids. DNA for the CDR3: TGTGCCAGTAGTCTGGACAGGGGTTCCTACAATGAGCAGTTCTTC. Amino acid sequence: CASSLDRGSYNEQFF.

Only one count was recorded for this clone. The chain combines TRBV6-1 with TRBJ2-1, with 13 bases aligning to TRBD2. Trimming removed 4 bases from V and 10 bases from J; junction bases left unmatched: 13. The CDR3 is 17 amino acids. CDR1 MNHNS and CDR2 SASEGT come from the germline V gene. This CDR3 reads CASSGTGTTSGRLEQFF. The CDR3 coding sequence is TGTGCCAGCAGTGGGACAGGCACGACTAGCGGGAGGCTCGAGCAGTTCTTC.

The V call is TRBV7-9, the J call TRBJ2-7; 7 bases map to TRBD2. This CDR3 spans 14 amino acids. Germline V gene lookup returns CDR1 SEHNR and CDR2 FQNEAQ (reference sequence). With 4 bases clipped from V and 2 bases from J, the junction kept 5 bases outside the gene matches. CDR3 in amino acids: CASSSGLSAYEQYF. Written as DNA, the CDR3 is TGTGCCAGCAGCTCGGGACTATCCGCCTACGAGCAGTACTTC. The full variable domain, rest sourced from reference TRBV7-9 and TRBJ2-7, is DTGVSQNPRHKITKRGQNVTFRCDPISEHNRLYWYRQTLGQGPEFLTYFQNEAQLEKSRLLSDRFSAERPKGSFSTLEIQRTEQGDSAMYLCASSSGLSAYEQYFGPGTRLTVT.

The chain joins TRBV7-2 to TRBJ2-7; 7 bases align to TRBD1. This CDR3 spans 14 amino acids. The ends lost 6 bases at V and 3 bases at J; junction bases unmatched: 8. Per germline, CDR1 SGHTA and CDR2 FQGNSA. The CDR3 region is CASRYYRGDYEQYF. CDR3 bases: TGTGCCAGCAGGTATTACAGGGGAGACTACGAGCAGTACTTC.

The sample holds one count of this clone. V and J are TRBV7-9 and TRBJ2-1; 8 bases are shared with TRBD2. From germline, CDR1 is SEHNR and CDR2 FQNEAQ (reference sequence). Trimming took 2 bases from V and 9 from J; bases not matched to a gene: 9. The CDR3 has 15 amino acids. CDR3 protein: CASSLKTSVGGEQFF. The CDR3 DNA sequence: TGTGCCAGCAGCTTAAAGACTAGCGTAGGAGGTGAGCAGTTCTTC.

The rearrangement links TRBV12-3 or TRBV12-4 to TRBJ2-1, with D perhaps matching TRBD2 (7 bases). CDR3 length equals 13 residues. The ends were cut back, 6 bases at V and 9 bases at J, with 15 bases in the middle. The CDR3 loop reads CASRPSGGSEQFF. The CDR3 nucleotides read TGTGCCAGCAGACCGTCGGGGGGCAGTGAGCAGTTCTTC.

This chain connects TRBV28 to TRBJ1-5; tentative D call: TRBD1 (6 bases). V shed 3 bases and J shed 0 bases, with 15 bases lying between them. The germline V gene encodes CDR1 MDHEN and CDR2 SYDVKM. The CDR3 is 17 residues long. The CDR3 loop reads CASSFPRDTFSNQPQHF. CDR3 DNA: TGTGCCAGCAGTTTCCCCCGGGACACCTTTAGCAATCAGCCCCAGCATTTT. Complete variable domain (other parts from reference TRBV28 and TRBJ1-5): DVKVTQSSRYLVKRTGEKVFLECVQDMDHENMFWYRQDPGLGLRLIYFSYDVKMKEKGDIPEGYSVSREKKERFSLILESASTNQTSMYLCASSFPRDTFSNQPQHFGDGTRLSIL.

This chain uses TRBV2 with TRBJ1-1; D possibly corresponds to TRBD1 (5 bases). Trimming removed 4 bases from V and 5 bases from J, with 11 bases in between. CDR1 SNHLY and CDR2 FYNNEI come from the germline V gene. CDR3 length equals 13 residues. The CDR3 is CASSVSGGTEAFF. The CDR3 nucleotides read TGTGCCAGCAGTGTTTCGGGGGGTACTGAAGCTTTCTTT.

This clone was seen once. The V call is TRBV19, the J call TRBJ1-2; a weak D match, TRBD1 (5 bases). The V end was cut by 9 bases, the J end by 13 bases, with 21 bases between. Germline V CDR1 and CDR2: LNHDA, SQIVND (reference sequence). CDR3 length equals 12 residues. The chain's CDR3 is CASCLDGGESTF. CDR3 bases: TGTGCCAGCTGCCTCGACGGGGGTGAAAGCACCTTC.

This chain links TRBV19 with TRBJ2-1; 9 bases are shared with TRBD2. The CDR3 is 16 residues long. V shed 4 bases and J 0 bases; nucleotides not matched to a gene: 4. The germline CDR1 and CDR2 sequences are LNHDA and SQIVND (reference sequence). The chain's CDR3 is CASSSGRGGSYNEQFF. CDR3 in DNA: TGTGCCAGTAGTAGTGGGCGGGGGGGCTCCTACAATGAGCAGTTCTTC. Full variable domain (missing parts from reference TRBV19 and TRBJ2-1): DGGITQSPKYLFRKEGQNVTLSCEQNLNHDAMYWYRQDPGQGLRLIYYSQIVNDFQKGDIAEGYSVSREKKESFPLTVTSAQKNPTAFYLCASSSGRGGSYNEQFFGPGTRLTVL.

This chain links TRBV6-2 or TRBV6-3 with TRBJ1-2, with D unclear. Between the trimmed V and J ends, which lost 2 bases and 4 bases, there was a span of 20 bases. Germline values: CDR1 MNHEY, CDR2 SVGEGT. The CDR3 runs 17 residues. This CDR3 is CASSYASYAQAVYGYTF. The CDR3 coding sequence is TGTGCCAGCAGTTACGCATCCTATGCCCAAGCCGTCTATGGCTACACCTTC.

This chain joins TRBV5-8 and TRBJ2-7, with D uncertain. The CDR3 sequence is 11 residues long. Germline loops: CDR1 SGHTS, CDR2 YDEGEE. V lost 4 bases and J 3 bases, leaving 5 bases between the germline ends. Here the CDR3 DNA reads TGTGCCAGCAGCCGGCGCTACGAGCAGTACTTC. It translates to CASSRRYEQYF.

CDR3 DNA: TGTGCCAGCAGCCTGTCAGGGGGTGGAGAAAAACTGTTTTTT. Protein: CASSLSGGGEKLFF. The V and J genes are TRBV7-2 and TRBJ1-4; 7 positions agree with TRBD1. The CDR3 contains 14 residues. Trimming at V came to 5 bases and at J to 8 bases, leaving 8 bases not matched to a gene. CDR1 is SGHTA, CDR2 FQGNSA, per germline.